The T cell receptor beta chain under discussion was sequenced for a study of regulatory T cells in long-lasting Graves disease. Time point here: newly diagnosed GD, antithyroid drugs for less than 3 months. PBMC RNA served as the TCR library source. CDR3-region Arm-PCR and iRepertoire HTBI primers produced the TCR beta libraries. TCRdb itself ran the multiplex PCR reads through MiXCR, one entry per CDR3 protein. The repertoire includes some 220,000 distinct CDR3 sequences, 15% to 20% of them detected once, and 12% sits in the top ten. In addition, the sample was reused for a study of T cells in Graves' hyperthyroidism and ophthalmopathy.

Sequences were derived from peripheral blood mononuclear cells (PBMCs), sampled at new diagnosis, from a patient treated with antithyroid drugs. The clonotype originates from a woman aged 25 to 39 with Graves disease.

CDR3 in amino acids: CASSYLAGTGELFF. DNA of the CDR3: TGTGCCAGCAGTTATCTCGCAGGGACCGGGGAGCTGTTTTTT. The rearrangement joins TRBV28 to TRBJ2-2, with D possibly matching TRBD1 (5 bases). V lost 4 bases and J lost 5, with 11 bases in between. This CDR3 region has 14 residues. Germline assignment: CDR1 MDHEN and CDR2 SYDVKM.